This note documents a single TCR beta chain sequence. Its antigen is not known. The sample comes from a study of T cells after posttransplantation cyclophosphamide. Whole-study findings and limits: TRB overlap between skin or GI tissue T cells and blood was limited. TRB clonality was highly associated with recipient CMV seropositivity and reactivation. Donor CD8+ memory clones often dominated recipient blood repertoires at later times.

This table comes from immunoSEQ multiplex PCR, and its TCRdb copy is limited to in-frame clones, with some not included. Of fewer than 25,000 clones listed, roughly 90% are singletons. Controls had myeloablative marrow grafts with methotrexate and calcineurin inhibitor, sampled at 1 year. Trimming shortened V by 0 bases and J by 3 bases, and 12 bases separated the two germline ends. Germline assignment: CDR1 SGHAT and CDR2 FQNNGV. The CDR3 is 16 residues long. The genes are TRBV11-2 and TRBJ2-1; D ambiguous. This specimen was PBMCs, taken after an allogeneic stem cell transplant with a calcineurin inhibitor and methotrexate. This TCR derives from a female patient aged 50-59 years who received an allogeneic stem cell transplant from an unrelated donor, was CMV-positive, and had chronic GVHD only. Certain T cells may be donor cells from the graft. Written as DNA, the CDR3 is TGTGCCAGCAGCTTAGATGGCGGTGGCTTCTACAATGAGCAGTTCTTC. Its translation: CASSLDGGGFYNEQFF.